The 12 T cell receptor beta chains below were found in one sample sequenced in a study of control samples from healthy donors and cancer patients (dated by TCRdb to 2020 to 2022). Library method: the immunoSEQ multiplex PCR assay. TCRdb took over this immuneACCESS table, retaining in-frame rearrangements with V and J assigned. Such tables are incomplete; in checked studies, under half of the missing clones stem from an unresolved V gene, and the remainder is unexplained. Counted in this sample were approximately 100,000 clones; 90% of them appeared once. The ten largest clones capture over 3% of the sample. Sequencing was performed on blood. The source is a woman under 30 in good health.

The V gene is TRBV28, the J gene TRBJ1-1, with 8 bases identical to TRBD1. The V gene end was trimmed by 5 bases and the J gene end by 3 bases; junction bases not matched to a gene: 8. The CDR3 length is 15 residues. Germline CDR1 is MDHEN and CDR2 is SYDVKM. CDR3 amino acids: CASSRSPGGYTEAFF. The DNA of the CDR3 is TGTGCCAGCAGTCGTTCCCCAGGGGGCTACACTGAAGCTTTCTTT.

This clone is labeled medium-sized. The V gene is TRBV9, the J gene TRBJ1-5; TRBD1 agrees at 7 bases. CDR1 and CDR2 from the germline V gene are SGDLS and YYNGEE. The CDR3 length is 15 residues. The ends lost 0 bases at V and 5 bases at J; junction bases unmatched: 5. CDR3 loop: CASSVGQGWDQPQHF. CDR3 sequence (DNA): TGTGCCAGCAGCGTAGGACAGGGTTGGGATCAGCCCCAGCATTTT.

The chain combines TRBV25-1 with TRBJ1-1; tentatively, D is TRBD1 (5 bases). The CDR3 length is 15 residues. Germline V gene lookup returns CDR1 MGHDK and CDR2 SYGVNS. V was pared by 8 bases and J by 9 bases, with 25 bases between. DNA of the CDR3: TGTGCCAGCGGCGAGGACAAAACCCGAAACCCTCAAGCTTTCTTT. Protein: CASGEDKTRNPQAFF.

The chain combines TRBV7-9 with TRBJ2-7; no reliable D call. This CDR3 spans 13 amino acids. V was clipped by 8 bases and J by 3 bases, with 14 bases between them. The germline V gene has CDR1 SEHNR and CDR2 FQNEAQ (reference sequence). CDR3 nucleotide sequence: TGTGCCAGCCGGAACGTAGGCGACTACGAGCAGTACTTC. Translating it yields CASRNVGDYEQYF.

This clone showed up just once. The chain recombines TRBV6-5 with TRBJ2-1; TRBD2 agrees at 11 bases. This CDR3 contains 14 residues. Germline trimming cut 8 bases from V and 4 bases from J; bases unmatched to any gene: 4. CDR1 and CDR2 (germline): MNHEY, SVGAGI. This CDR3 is CASGTSGSYNEQFF. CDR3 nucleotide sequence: TGTGCCAGCGGGACTAGCGGATCATACAATGAGCAGTTCTTC.

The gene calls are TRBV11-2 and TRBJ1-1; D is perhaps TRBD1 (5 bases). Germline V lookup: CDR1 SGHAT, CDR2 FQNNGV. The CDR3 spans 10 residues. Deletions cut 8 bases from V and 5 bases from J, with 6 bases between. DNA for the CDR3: TGTGCCAGCGGGGGTACTGAAGCTTTCTTT. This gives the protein CASGGTEAFF.

The DNA for the CDR3 is TGTGCCAGCTCAGCCGGGGAGAGTGAGCAGTTCTTC. Translation: CASSAGESEQFF. The chain joins TRBV27 to TRBJ2-1, with a possible D match to TRBD2 (5 bases). Germline V gene lookup returns CDR1 MNHEY and CDR2 SMNVEV (reference sequence). V was clipped by 8 bases and J by 9 bases, with 14 bases between them. CDR3 length: 12 residues.

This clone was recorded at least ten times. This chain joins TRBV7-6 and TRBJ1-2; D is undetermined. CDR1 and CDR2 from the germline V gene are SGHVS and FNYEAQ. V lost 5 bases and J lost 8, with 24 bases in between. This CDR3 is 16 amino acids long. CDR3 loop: CASSPHLINPRSGYTF. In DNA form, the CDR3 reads TGTGCCAGCAGCCCGCACCTGATAAACCCTCGGAGCGGCTACACCTTC.

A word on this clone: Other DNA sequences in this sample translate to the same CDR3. The CDR3 sequence: CASSLTRAGELFF. CDR3 sequence (DNA): TGTGCCAGCAGCTTAACCAGGGCCGGGGAGCTGTTTTTT. This sequence joins TRBV7-3 and TRBJ2-2; D is possibly TRBD1 (5 bases). This CDR3 has 13 amino acids. Germline V gives CDR1 SGHTA, CDR2 FQGTGA. Deletions cut 0 bases from V and 6 bases from J, with 5 bases between.

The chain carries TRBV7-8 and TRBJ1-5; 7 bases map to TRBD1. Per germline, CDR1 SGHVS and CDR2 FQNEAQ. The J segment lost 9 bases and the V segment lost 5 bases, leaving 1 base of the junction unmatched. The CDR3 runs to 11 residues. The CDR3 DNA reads TGTGCCAGCAGCCAGGGGGGGCCCCAGCATTTT. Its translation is CASSQGGPQHF.

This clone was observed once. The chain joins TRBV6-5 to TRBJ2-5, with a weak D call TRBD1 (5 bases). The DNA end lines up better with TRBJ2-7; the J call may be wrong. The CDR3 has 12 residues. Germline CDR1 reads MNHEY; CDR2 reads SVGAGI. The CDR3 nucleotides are TGTGCCAGCGAGACAGAAAACTACGAGCAGTACTTC. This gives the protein CASETENYEQYF.

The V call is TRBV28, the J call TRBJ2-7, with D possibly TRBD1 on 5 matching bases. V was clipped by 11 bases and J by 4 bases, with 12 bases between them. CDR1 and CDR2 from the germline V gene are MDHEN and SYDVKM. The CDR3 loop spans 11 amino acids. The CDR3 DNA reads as TGTGCCGCCGCAGGGCCTTACGAGCAGTACTTC. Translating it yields CAAAGPYEQYF.